These 26 T cell receptor beta chains were sequenced from one sample in a study of control samples from healthy donors and cancer patients. TCRdb's table, derived via immunoSEQ multiplex PCR, lists solely in-frame clones and lacks some. This table has about 82,000 clones, around 87% appearing once. Material for sequencing was blood. The origin of the receptors is a man aged 45-65 years in good health.

A few counts support this clone. This chain joins TRBV20-1 and TRBJ1-1, with 7 bases identical to TRBD1. The V and J ends lost 3 bases and 3 bases, in that order; junction bases with no gene match: 4. Germline V CDR1 and CDR2: DFQATT, SNEGSKA (reference sequence). This CDR3 contains 13 residues. The CDR3 DNA reads TGCAGTGCTAGTAGGGGACAGCACACTGAAGCTTTCTTT. It codes for CSASRGQHTEAFF.

The chain has TRBV20-1 and TRBJ1-2; no clear D gene. Trimming left V 7 bases short and J 5 bases short, with 11 bases between. The CDR3 runs to 11 residues. CDR1 is DFQATT and CDR2 is SNEGSKA in the germline V gene (reference sequence). The CDR3 DNA reads TGCAGTGTTCTGACCTCTTATGGCTACACCTTC. This codes for CSVLTSYGYTF.

The chain couples TRBV6-6 to TRBJ1-1; 7 bases align to TRBD1. Trimming removed 5 bases from V and 4 bases from J; junction bases left unmatched: 4. The CDR3 contains 13 residues. Germline CDR1 is MNHNY and CDR2 is SVGAGI (reference sequence). CDR3 sequence reads: CASSVQGFTEAFF. The CDR3 DNA sequence: TGTGCCAGCAGTGTACAGGGGTTCACTGAAGCTTTCTTT.

J is TRBJ2-5 and V is TRBV10-3; 7 nucleotides line up with TRBD2. Germline values: CDR1 ENHRY, CDR2 SYGVKD. V trimming: 0 bases; J trimming: 3 bases; junction bases outside the gene matches: 4. CDR3 length equals 15 residues. The CDR3, as DNA: TGTGCCATCAGTGAGTCGGGGAGGGGAGAAGAGACCCAGTACTTC. This sequence encodes CAISESGRGEETQYF.

The V call is TRBV4-1, the J call TRBJ1-2, with TRBD1 matching 7 bases. There are 19 residues in the CDR3. The trim removed 4 bases at V and 0 bases at J, leaving 17 bases unmatched. Germline loops: CDR1 MGHRA, CDR2 YSYEKL. CDR3 sequence reads: CASSPKDRPHIAANYGYTF. In DNA form, the CDR3 reads TGCGCCAGCAGCCCGAAGGACAGGCCTCACATCGCAGCTAACTATGGCTACACCTTC.

V and J are TRBV24-1 and TRBJ2-3; possibly TRBD2 for D (5 bases). The length of the CDR3 is 15 residues. V lost 2 bases to trimming and J lost 1 base, with 9 bases between them. The germline CDR1 and CDR2 sequences are KGHDR and SFDVKD. CDR3 loop: CATSDYGLRTDTQYF. As DNA, the CDR3 is TGTGCCACCAGTGATTACGGACTGCGCACAGATACGCAGTATTTT.

This clone has only a few counts. This chain joins TRBV30 and TRBJ2-3; 8 bases fit TRBD1. Looked up from germline, CDR1 is GTSNPN and CDR2 is SVGIG (reference sequence). V trimming: 2 bases; J trimming: 2 bases; junction bases outside the gene matches: 6. The CDR3 has 15 amino acids. Written as DNA, the CDR3 is TGTGCCTGGAGTAGGGGACAGGTTTTCACAGATACGCAGTATTTT. This codes for CAWSRGQVFTDTQYF.

The chain links TRBV3-1 (or the pseudogene TRBV3-2) to TRBJ1-2, with D tentatively TRBD1 (5 bases). This CDR3 spans 14 amino acids. Trimming left V 0 bases short and J 9 bases short, with 14 bases between. CDR1 is LGHDT and CDR2 is YNNKEL in the germline V gene (reference sequence). As DNA, the CDR3 is TGTGCCAGCAGCCAAGAGGGGCACGGGGTCCGCTACACCTTC. It translates to CASSQEGHGVRYTF.

This clone has more than one count but fewer than ten. The rearrangement links TRBV6-5 to TRBJ1-2, with D possibly matching TRBD1 (5 bases). The CDR3 has 15 residues. Germline V CDR1 and CDR2: MNHEY, SVGAGI. V gave up 5 bases and J gave up 1 base, with 14 bases separating them. CDR3 residues: CASSPDGGVNYGYTF. CDR3 coding DNA: TGTGCCAGCAGTCCTGACGGGGGGGTTAACTATGGCTACACCTTC.

The chain joins TRBV4-2 to TRBJ1-1; possibly TRBD1 for D (5 bases). Germline V CDR1 and CDR2: LGHNA, YNFKEQ. The V end lost 3 bases, the J end lost 1 base, and 21 bases lay between the germline ends. This CDR3 contains 18 residues. The CDR3 protein is CASSHTLGWLDTNTEAFF. DNA of the CDR3: TGTGCCAGCAGCCATACCCTTGGGTGGTTGGACACGAACACTGAAGCTTTCTTT.

The J gene is TRBJ2-3, the V gene TRBV7-2; 8 nucleotides line up with TRBD2. The germline V gene encodes CDR1 SGHTA and CDR2 FQGNSA. This CDR3 has 15 amino acids. J was trimmed by 1 base and V by 1 base; bases with no gene match: 1. CDR3 amino acids: CASSLVTSGTDTQYF. The CDR3 DNA follows: TGTGCCAGCAGCTTAGTGACTAGCGGCACAGATACGCAGTATTTT.

A few counts support this clone. The CDR3 DNA is TGTGCCAGTAGTATAGTCCCGGGACAGGGTTTCAATCAGCCCCAGCATTTT. Translation: CASSIVPGQGFNQPQHF. The chain uses TRBV19 and TRBJ1-5; 9 nucleotides agree with TRBD1. Germline V gene data show CDR1 as LNHDA and CDR2 as SQIVND (reference sequence). The length of the CDR3 is 17 residues. Germline trimming cut 1 base from V and 3 bases from J; bases unmatched to any gene: 7.

The chain combines TRBV20-1 with TRBJ2-5; 11 bases agree with TRBD2. The CDR3 extends over 14 amino acids. The J segment lost 1 base and the V segment lost 3 bases, leaving 1 base of the junction unmatched. The germline CDR1 and CDR2 sequences are DFQATT and SNEGSKA (reference sequence). The CDR3 nucleotides read TGCAGTGCTAGTAGCGGGGGGGCCCAAGAGACCCAGTACTTC. Translated: CSASSGGAQETQYF.

The chain couples TRBV24-1 to TRBJ1-2, with TRBD1 as a possible D gene (5 bases). Germline V gene data show CDR1 as KGHDR and CDR2 as SFDVKD. The V end was cut by 1 base, the J end by 8 bases, with 10 bases between. The CDR3 length is 13 residues. CDR3 DNA sequence: TGTGCCACCAGTGATTTTGGGGACGTGGGCTACACCTTC. Protein sequence: CATSDFGDVGYTF.

The chain links TRBV20-1 to TRBJ2-7, with D maybe TRBD2 (5 bases). V lost 3 bases and J lost 7, with 16 bases in between. Looked up from germline, CDR1 is DFQATT and CDR2 is SNEGSKA (reference sequence). This CDR3 spans 13 amino acids. CDR3 nucleotide sequence: TGCAGTGCTAGTAGGCCTCTCTCGGGGGAGCAGTACTTC. This sequence encodes CSASRPLSGEQYF.

The gene calls are TRBV7-8 and TRBJ1-4; TRBD1 matches 10 bases. This CDR3 contains 14 residues. V was clipped by 5 bases and J by 8 bases; unmatched bases: 5. Germline V gene sequence: CDR1 SGHVS, CDR2 FQNEAQ. CDR3 residues: CASSRQGAREKLFF. In DNA, the CDR3 is TGTGCCAGCAGCAGACAGGGGGCTCGGGAAAAACTGTTTTTT.

Only a few counts were recorded for this clone. The V call is TRBV10-3, the J call TRBJ2-3; 16 bases align to TRBD2. Trimming removed 2 bases from V and 4 bases from J; junction bases left unmatched: 3. The length of the CDR3 is 17 residues. Germline CDR1 ENHRY, CDR2 SYGVKD. DNA for the CDR3: TGTGCCATCAGTGAGCCCGGGACTAGCGGGGGGGCAGATACGCAGTATTTT. The encoded protein is CAISEPGTSGGADTQYF.

The sample holds a few counts of this clone. The V call is TRBV6-5, the J call TRBJ1-1; D might be TRBD1 (6 bases). The CDR3 is 14 amino acids. The germline V gene encodes CDR1 MNHEY and CDR2 SVGAGI. V gave up 9 bases and J gave up 5 bases, with 19 bases separating them. CDR3: CASRRGGRRTEAFF. For the CDR3, the DNA is TGTGCCAGTAGAAGGGGGGGGCGTCGAACTGAAGCTTTCTTT.

V gene TRBV7-2 combines with J gene TRBJ1-5; 10 bases agree with TRBD1. CDR3 length equals 15 residues. With 10 bases clipped from V and 6 bases from J, the junction kept 12 bases outside the gene matches. Germline V lookup: CDR1 SGHTA, CDR2 FQGNSA. CDR3 sequence: CATPSYGTGVQPQHF. The CDR3 DNA follows: TGTGCCACCCCCTCATACGGGACAGGGGTTCAGCCCCAGCATTTT.

The chain employs TRBV7-2 and TRBJ1-5; 12 bases align to TRBD1. V shed 5 bases and J 5 bases; nucleotides not matched to a gene: 4. Germline V gives CDR1 SGHTA, CDR2 FQGNSA. The CDR3 runs to 15 residues. The CDR3 DNA sequence: TGTGCCAGCAGCCCGGGACAGGGGGCGTATCAGCCCCAGCATTTT. Amino acid sequence: CASSPGQGAYQPQHF.

This rearrangement joins TRBV2 to TRBJ2-5; D ambiguous. CDR1 is SNHLY and CDR2 is FYNNEI in the germline V gene. The CDR3 runs 11 residues. V lost 10 bases, J lost 5 bases, and 11 bases lay in between. The CDR3 here is CATHSGETQYF. The CDR3 nucleotides read TGTGCCACCCACAGTGGGGAGACCCAGTACTTC.

The chain links TRBV2 to TRBJ1-5; D gene ambiguous. Trimming removed 1 base from V and 2 bases from J, with 6 bases in between. The germline gives CDR1 SNHLY, CDR2 FYNNEI. The CDR3 is 14 amino acids. DNA of the CDR3: TGTGCCAGCAGTGAAGAAGCCGGCAATCAGCCCCAGCATTTT. Protein: CASSEEAGNQPQHF.

This clone has only one observation. The chain is built from TRBV7-2 and TRBJ2-3; D remains ambiguous. The CDR3 contains 14 residues. V lost 6 bases and J lost 2, with 12 bases in between. The germline CDR1 and CDR2 sequences are SGHTA and FQGNSA. CDR3 residues: CASRFGQATDTQYF. In DNA, the CDR3 is TGTGCCAGCAGGTTCGGTCAGGCCACAGATACGCAGTATTTT.

A single count supports this clone. The V gene is TRBV10-1, the J gene TRBJ1-5; tentatively, D is TRBD1 (5 bases). CDR1 is WNHNN and CDR2 is SYGVQD in the germline V gene (reference sequence). V gave up 10 bases and J gave up 2 bases, with 15 bases separating them. The CDR3 has 14 amino acids. This CDR3 reads CATWGGSGNQPQHF. The CDR3 DNA sequence: TGCGCCACCTGGGGGGGGAGCGGCAATCAGCCCCAGCATTTT.

J is TRBJ2-7 and V is TRBV30; possibly TRBD2 for D (6 bases). Trimming left V 0 bases short and J 2 bases short, with 17 bases between. Germline CDR1 reads GTSNPN; CDR2 reads SVGIG (reference sequence). The CDR3 has 16 residues. Here the CDR3 reads CAWSVPDYDGPYEQYV. DNA of the CDR3: TGTGCCTGGAGTGTACCGGACTATGACGGCCCCTACGAGCAGTACGTC.

V gene TRBV5-8 combines with J gene TRBJ1-1; D unresolved. The CDR3 totals 13 residues. Trimming removed 6 bases from V and 0 bases from J, with 9 bases in between. Looked up from germline, CDR1 is SGHTS and CDR2 is YDEGEE. DNA for the CDR3: TGTGCCAGCACCCGACCGTTGAACACTGAAGCTTTCTTT. Amino acid sequence: CASTRPLNTEAFF.